The 15 T cell receptor beta chains presented below share a single source sample, sequenced in a study of T cells in Graves' hyperthyroidism and ophthalmopathy. Amplification yielded TCR beta CDR3 regions, with RNA transcripts as the source. HTBI primers were the set used in a first-round RT-PCR of the TCR CDR3. TCRdb ran MiXCR on the multiplex PCR reads and lists one entry per CDR3 protein. The sample yields about 500,000 distinct CDR3 sequences, about a sixth seen once. The sequenced sample consisted of blood. The receptors originated from a young woman with Graves' hyperthyroidism.

This clonotype was recorded many times. The V and J genes are TRBV6-1 and TRBJ2-2; perhaps TRBD2 as D (6 bases). V lost 6 bases and J 3 bases, leaving 26 bases between the germline ends. From germline, CDR1 is MNHNS and CDR2 SASEGT. This CDR3 region has 19 residues. The CDR3 reads CASRPKLALKKRHTGELFF. The CDR3 bases are TGTGCCAGCAGACCAAAACTAGCCCTCAAAAAGCGCCACACCGGGGAGCTGTTTTTT.

Many counts were recorded for this clonotype. The gene calls are TRBV15 and TRBJ1-1; D is unclear. Trimming removed 2 bases from V and 0 bases from J, with 16 bases in between. Germline V CDR1 and CDR2: LNHNV, YYDKDF (reference sequence). This CDR3 region has 17 residues. The CDR3, as DNA: TGTGCCACCAGCAGACCCTCAAAGGGCCTAATGAACACTGAAGCTTTCTTT. This gives the protein CATSRPSKGLMNTEAFF.

This clonotype has a count of ten or more. The rearrangement links TRBV3-1 to TRBJ2-1, with 10 bases fitting TRBD1. Germline CDR1 LGHDT, CDR2 YNNKEL (reference sequence). V gave up 3 bases and J gave up 8 bases; unmatched junction bases: 10. The CDR3 has 16 residues. As DNA, the CDR3 is TGTGCCAGCAGCCATTCTCCGGGACAGGGGTCCCATGAGCAGTTCTTC. Protein: CASSHSPGQGSHEQFF.

The V gene is TRBV9, the J gene TRBJ1-1, with 8 nucleotides matching TRBD1. Unmatched junction bases numbered 7, after V lost 3 bases and J lost 3 bases. Germline V lookup: CDR1 SGDLS, CDR2 YYNGEE. The CDR3 runs 15 residues. In nucleotides, the CDR3 is TGTGCCAGCAGCGAAACAGGGGGATCGGACACTGAAGCTTTCTTT. This sequence encodes CASSETGGSDTEAFF. The full variable domain, rest sourced from reference TRBV9 and TRBJ1-1, is DSGVTQTPKHLITATGQRVTLRCSPRSGDLSVYWYQQSLDQGLQFLIQYYNGEERAKGNILERFSAQQFPDLHSELNLSSLELGDSALYFCASSETGGSDTEAFFGQGTRLTVV.

This clonotype was seen a handful of times. A much more abundant neighbour one base away suggests this may be a read error. The J gene is TRBJ2-5, the V gene TRBV20-1; 10 bases map to TRBD2. J gave up 1 base and V 4 bases, and 6 bases lay outside the gene matches. CDR1 and CDR2 (germline): DFQATT, SNEGSKA (reference sequence). This CDR3 contains 15 residues. CDR3 sequence (DNA): TGCAGTGCTATACCCAGCGGGAGGGCCCAAGAGACCCAGTACTTC. Amino acids: CSAIPSGRAQETQYF.

In its sample, this clonotype was seen many times. V gene TRBV20-1 combines with J gene TRBJ2-4; tentatively, D is TRBD1 (5 bases). Trimming cost V 0 bases and J 6 bases, with 15 bases left between them. The CDR3 is 15 residues long. Per the germline V gene, CDR1 is DFQATT and CDR2 is SNEGSKA (reference sequence). CDR3 coding DNA: TGCAGTGCTAGAGATCTGCCAGGGCCGGGAAACATTCAGTACTTC. It specifies CSARDLPGPGNIQYF.

The sample holds many counts of this clonotype. The chain joins TRBV2 to TRBJ2-3; D gene ambiguous. Trimming removed 6 bases at V and 3 bases at J, with 7 bases between. The V gene's germline CDR1 is SNHLY and CDR2 FYNNEI. The length of the CDR3 is 12 residues. The CDR3 nucleotides read TGTGCCAGCAGGATTACAACAGATACGCAGTATTTT. It encodes CASRITTDTQYF.

The V and J genes are TRBV20-1 and TRBJ1-4; 7 nucleotides agree with TRBD1. This CDR3 spans 14 amino acids. Germline assignment: CDR1 DFQATT and CDR2 SNEGSKA (reference sequence). Germline trimming cut 2 bases from V and 5 bases from J; bases unmatched to any gene: 5. CDR3 coding DNA: TGCAGTGCTAGACAGGGGGAGGGAAATGAAAAACTGTTTTTT. This sequence encodes CSARQGEGNEKLFF.

The chain recombines TRBV2 with TRBJ2-2; 8 positions match TRBD1. The CDR3 contains 17 residues. V shed 8 bases and J 5 bases; nucleotides not matched to a gene: 16. Germline values: CDR1 SNHLY, CDR2 FYNNEI. The CDR3 protein is CASLKNRGQEITGELFF. CDR3 nucleotides: TGTGCCAGCCTAAAGAACCGGGGACAGGAGATTACCGGGGAGCTGTTTTTT.

CDR3 region: CASSYRQDRPNTEAFF. As DNA, the CDR3 is TGTGCCAGCTCATATCGACAGGACAGGCCGAACACTGAAGCTTTCTTT. The rearrangement uses TRBV6-1 and TRBJ1-1, with 7 bases that match TRBD1. This CDR3 is built from 16 residues. Germline V lookup: CDR1 MNHNS, CDR2 SASEGT. V lost 8 bases to trimming and J lost 1 base; unmatched junction nucleotides: 13.

This clonotype was recorded a few times. V is TRBV27 and J is TRBJ2-2; 8 nucleotides line up with TRBD1. The trim removed 6 bases at V and 3 bases at J, leaving 6 bases unmatched. This CDR3 has 15 residues. Per the germline V gene, CDR1 is MNHEY and CDR2 is SMNVEV (reference sequence). The CDR3: CASRRQGIDTGELFF. The CDR3 nucleotides read TGTGCCAGCAGAAGACAGGGGATAGACACCGGGGAGCTGTTTTTT.

This clonotype was detected only a few times. The chain employs TRBV12-3 or TRBV12-4 and TRBJ2-2; D unresolved. The CDR3 is 14 amino acids. Trimming took off 6 bases at V and 0 bases at J, with 8 bases between the two ends. CDR3 coding DNA: TGTGCCAGCAGGCCCACTTCGAACACCGGGGAGCTGTTTTTT. It yields the protein CASRPTSNTGELFF.

This clonotype was seen repeatedly, ten times or more. The chain recombines TRBV7-9 with TRBJ2-7; D unresolved. Trimming stripped 5 bases from V and 8 bases from J, with 19 bases between. CDR1 is SEHNR, CDR2 FQNEAQ, per germline (reference sequence). This CDR3 region has 14 residues. As DNA, the CDR3 is TGTGCCAGCAGCCCTAAAACCTACACCGCGAAGCAGTACTTC. It encodes CASSPKTYTAKQYF. The full variable domain, its missing parts supplied by reference TRBV7-9 and TRBJ2-7, is DTGVSQNPRHKITKRGQNVTFRCDPISEHNRLYWYRQTLGQGPEFLTYFQNEAQLEKSRLLSDRFSAERPKGSFSTLEIQRTEQGDSAMYLCASSPKTYTAKQYFGPGTRLTVT.

The chain links TRBV3-1 to TRBJ2-7; no reliable D call. Germline V gene data show CDR1 as LGHDT and CDR2 as YNNKEL (reference sequence). The CDR3 loop spans 12 amino acids. V was pared by 1 base and J by 6 bases, with 7 bases between. The CDR3 bases are TGTGCCAGCAGCCAAGTCGGTCGCGAGCAGTACTTC. It yields the protein CASSQVGREQYF.

This clonotype occurred a few times. This sequence joins TRBV11-3 and TRBJ2-5; the D gene could be TRBD1 or TRBD2 (6 bases each). V dropped 5 bases and J dropped 7 bases, with 26 bases sitting between them. The CDR3 is 17 amino acids. From germline, CDR1 is SGHNT and CDR2 YENEEA. Written as DNA, the CDR3 is TGTGCCAGCAGCCCGTCGGCCGGGCGGGGCGAGGGGGGGACCCAGTACTTC. As protein: CASSPSAGRGEGGTQYF.